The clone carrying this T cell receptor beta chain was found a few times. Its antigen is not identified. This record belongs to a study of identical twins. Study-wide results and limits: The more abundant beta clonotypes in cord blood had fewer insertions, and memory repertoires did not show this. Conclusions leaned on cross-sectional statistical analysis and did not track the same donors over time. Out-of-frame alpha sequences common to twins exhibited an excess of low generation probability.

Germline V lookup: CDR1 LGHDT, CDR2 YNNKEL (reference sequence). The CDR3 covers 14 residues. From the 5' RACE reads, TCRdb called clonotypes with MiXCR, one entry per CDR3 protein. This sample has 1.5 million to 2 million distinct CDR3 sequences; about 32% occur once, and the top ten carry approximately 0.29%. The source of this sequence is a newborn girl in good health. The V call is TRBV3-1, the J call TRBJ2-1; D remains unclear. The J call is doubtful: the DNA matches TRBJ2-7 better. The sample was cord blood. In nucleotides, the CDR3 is TGTGCCAGCAGCCAAGATCTCCCCTACAATGAGCAGTACTTC. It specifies CASSQDLPYNEQYF.